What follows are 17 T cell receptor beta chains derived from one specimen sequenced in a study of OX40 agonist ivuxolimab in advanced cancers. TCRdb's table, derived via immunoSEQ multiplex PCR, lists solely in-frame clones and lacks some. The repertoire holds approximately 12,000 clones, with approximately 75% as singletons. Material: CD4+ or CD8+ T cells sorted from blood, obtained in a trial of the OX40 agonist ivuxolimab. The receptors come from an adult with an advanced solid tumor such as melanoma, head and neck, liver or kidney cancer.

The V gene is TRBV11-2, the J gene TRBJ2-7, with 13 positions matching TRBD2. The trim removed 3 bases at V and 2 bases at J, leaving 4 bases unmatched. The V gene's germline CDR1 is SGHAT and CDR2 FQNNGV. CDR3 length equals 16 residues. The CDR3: CASSFAGLAGAYEQYF. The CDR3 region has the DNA TGTGCCAGCAGCTTCGCAGGACTAGCGGGGGCCTACGAGCAGTACTTC. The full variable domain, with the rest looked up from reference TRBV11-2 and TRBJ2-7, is EAGVAQSPRYKIIEKRQSVAFWCNPISGHATLYWYQQILGQGPKLLIQFQNNGVVDDSQLPKDRFSAERLKGVDSTLKIQPAKLEDSAVYLCASSFAGLAGAYEQYFGPGTRLTVT.

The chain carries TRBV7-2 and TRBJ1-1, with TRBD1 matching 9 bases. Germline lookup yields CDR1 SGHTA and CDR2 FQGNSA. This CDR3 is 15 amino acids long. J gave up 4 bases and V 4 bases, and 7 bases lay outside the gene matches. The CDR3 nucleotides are TGTGCCAGCAGCTCAGGACAGGGGTTGGGCACTGAAGCTTTCTTT. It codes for CASSSGQGLGTEAFF.

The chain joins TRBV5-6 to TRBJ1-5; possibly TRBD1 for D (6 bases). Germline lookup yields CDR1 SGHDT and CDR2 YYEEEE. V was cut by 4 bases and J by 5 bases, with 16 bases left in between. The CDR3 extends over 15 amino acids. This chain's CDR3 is CASSPGGGRDQPQHF. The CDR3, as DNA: TGTGCCAGCAGCCCCGGGGGGGGGCGAGATCAGCCCCAGCATTTT.

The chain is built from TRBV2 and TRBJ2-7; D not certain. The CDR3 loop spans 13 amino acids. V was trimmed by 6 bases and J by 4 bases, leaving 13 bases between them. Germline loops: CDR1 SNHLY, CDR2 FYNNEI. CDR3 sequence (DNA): TGTGCCAGCAGGGGCCGGTTGGGATACGAGCAGTACTTC. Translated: CASRGRLGYEQYF.

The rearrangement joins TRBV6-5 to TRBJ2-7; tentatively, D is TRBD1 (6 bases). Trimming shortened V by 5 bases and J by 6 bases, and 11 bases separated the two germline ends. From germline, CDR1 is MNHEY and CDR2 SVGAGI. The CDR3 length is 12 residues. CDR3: CASSSRGREQYF. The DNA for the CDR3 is TGTGCCAGCAGTAGCAGGGGACGCGAGCAGTACTTC.

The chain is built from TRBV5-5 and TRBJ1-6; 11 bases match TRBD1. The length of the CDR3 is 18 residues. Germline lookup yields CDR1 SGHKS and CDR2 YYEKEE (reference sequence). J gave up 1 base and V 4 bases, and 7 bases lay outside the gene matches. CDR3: CASSTGDRGGSYNSPLHF. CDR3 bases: TGTGCCAGCAGCACAGGGGACAGGGGGGGATCCTATAATTCACCCCTCCACTTT.

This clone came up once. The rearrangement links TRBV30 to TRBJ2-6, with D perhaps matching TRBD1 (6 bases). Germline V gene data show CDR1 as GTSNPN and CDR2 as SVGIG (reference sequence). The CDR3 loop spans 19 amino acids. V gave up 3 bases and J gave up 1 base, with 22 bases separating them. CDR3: CAWSEDSGGLRSGANVLTF. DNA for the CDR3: TGTGCCTGGAGCGAGGACAGTGGGGGTTTAAGGTCTGGGGCCAACGTCCTGACTTTC.

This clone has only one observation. In DNA form, the CDR3 reads TGTGCCAGCAGCTCGGACAGGGGGAGTAATGAAAAACTGTTTTTT. Amino acids: CASSSDRGSNEKLFF. This chain joins TRBV7-8 and TRBJ1-4; TRBD1 matches 10 bases. The CDR3 contains 15 residues. V shed 4 bases and J 4 bases; nucleotides not matched to a gene: 3. CDR1 SGHVS and CDR2 FQNEAQ come from the germline V gene.

CDR3 amino acids: CASSRGQGLYEQFF. In DNA form, the CDR3 reads TGTGCCAGCAGCCGGGGACAGGGTTTATATGAGCAGTTCTTC. The chain has TRBV11-2 and TRBJ2-1; TRBD1 matches 9 bases. The CDR3 contains 14 residues. The germline V gene has CDR1 SGHAT and CDR2 FQNNGV. Trimming removed 5 bases from V and 8 bases from J; junction bases left unmatched: 7.

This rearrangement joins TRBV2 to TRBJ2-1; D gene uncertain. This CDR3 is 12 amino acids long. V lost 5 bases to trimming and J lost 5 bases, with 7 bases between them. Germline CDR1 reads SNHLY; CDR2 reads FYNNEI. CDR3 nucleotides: TGTGCCAGCAGTCTTGGTAACAATGAGCAGTTCTTC. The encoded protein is CASSLGNNEQFF.

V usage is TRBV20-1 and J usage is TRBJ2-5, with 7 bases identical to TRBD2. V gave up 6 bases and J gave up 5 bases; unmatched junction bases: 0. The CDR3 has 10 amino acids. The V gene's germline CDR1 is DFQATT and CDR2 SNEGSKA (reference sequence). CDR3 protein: CSAGGETQYF. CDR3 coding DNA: TGCAGTGCCGGGGGGGAGACCCAGTACTTC.

This CDR3 reads CAWRPWANHEQYF. The DNA for the CDR3 is TGTGCCTGGAGACCCTGGGCCAACCACGAGCAGTACTTC. V is TRBV30 and J is TRBJ2-7; D is unclear. Germline loops: CDR1 GTSNPN, CDR2 SVGIG (reference sequence). The germline V and J ends were trimmed by 3 bases and 5 bases, with 14 bases remaining between them. This CDR3 spans 13 amino acids.

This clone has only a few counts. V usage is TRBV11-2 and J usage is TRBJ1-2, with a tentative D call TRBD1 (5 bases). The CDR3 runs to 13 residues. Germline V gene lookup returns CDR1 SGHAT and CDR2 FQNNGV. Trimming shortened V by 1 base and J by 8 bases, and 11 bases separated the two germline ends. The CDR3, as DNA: TGTGCCAGCAGCTTAGCGGGGGGTGGCGGCTACACCTTC. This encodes CASSLAGGGGYTF.

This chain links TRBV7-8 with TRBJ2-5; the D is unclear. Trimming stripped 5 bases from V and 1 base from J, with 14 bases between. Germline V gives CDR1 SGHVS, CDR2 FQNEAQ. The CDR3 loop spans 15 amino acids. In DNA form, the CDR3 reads TGTGCCAGCAGCCCCAATCCAATGATCCAAGAGACCCAGTACTTC. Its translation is CASSPNPMIQETQYF.

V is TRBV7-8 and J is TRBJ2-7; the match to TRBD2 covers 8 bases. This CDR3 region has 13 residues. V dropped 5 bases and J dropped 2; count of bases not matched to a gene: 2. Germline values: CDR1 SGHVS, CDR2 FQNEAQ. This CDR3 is CASSPGGAYEQYF. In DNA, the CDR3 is TGTGCCAGCAGCCCCGGGGGGGCCTACGAGCAGTACTTC.

CDR3 sequence: CASSRDSVFVVNTEAFF. The DNA for the CDR3 is TGTGCCAGCAGCCGGGACAGCGTCTTCGTGGTGAACACTGAAGCTTTCTTT. J is TRBJ1-1 and V is TRBV7-8; 7 bases agree with TRBD1. The length of the CDR3 is 17 residues. V lost 5 bases and J lost 0; bases outside the gene matches: 12. Germline-derived CDR1 and CDR2 are SGHVS and FQNEAQ.

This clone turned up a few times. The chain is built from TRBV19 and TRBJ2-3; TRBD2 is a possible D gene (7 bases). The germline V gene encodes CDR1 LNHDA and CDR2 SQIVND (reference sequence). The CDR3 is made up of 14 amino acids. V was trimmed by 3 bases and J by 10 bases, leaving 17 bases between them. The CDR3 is CASSILLGGGSQYF. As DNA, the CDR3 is TGTGCCAGTAGTATTCTACTAGGGGGAGGGTCGCAGTATTTT.